Listed below are T cell receptor beta chains from one sample, sequenced in a study of cytomegalovirus exposure and HLA in healthy donors. The assay was immunoSEQ multiplex PCR, and TCRdb's table has in-frame clones only and misses some. This sample carries some 130,000 clones, 75% to 85% of them seen once, and the ten largest clones take 11%. The sequenced sample was PBMCs. The receptors were sampled from a male donor in good health and CMV-seropositive. The CDR3 runs from the conserved cysteine through the conserved F or W. The order of the fields is CDR3 protein, CDR3 DNA, CDR3 length, D gene, clone size, J gene, V gene. D genes are given only for firm matches. A clone size is listed for some rows: how often the clone was seen (once, few, many), or a class if it is expanded.

CDR3 protein: CASSQGTESSNYGYTF; CDR3 DNA: TGTGCCAGCAGCCAAGGGACAGAAAGCTCTAACTATGGCTACACCTTC; CDR3 length: 16; D gene: NA; clone size: NA; J gene: TRBJ1-2; V gene: TRBV4-2
CDR3 protein: CASSPGGPAGGLFF; CDR3 DNA: TGTGCCAGCAGCCCGGGCGGGCCTGCCGGCGGACTGTTTTTT; CDR3 length: 14; D gene: NA; clone size: NA; J gene: TRBJ1-4; V gene: TRBV4-2
CDR3 protein: CASSFDPPGLAHEGASYNEQFF; CDR3 DNA: TGTGCCAGCAGCTTCGACCCCCCCGGACTAGCCCACGAAGGAGCGTCCTACAATGAGCAGTTCTTC; CDR3 length: 22; D gene: TRBD2; clone size: NA; J gene: TRBJ2-1; V gene: TRBV13
CDR3 protein: CASSLPSAEQFF; CDR3 DNA: TGTGCCAGCAGCCTGCCCAGCGCTGAGCAGTTCTTC; CDR3 length: 12; D gene: NA; clone size: once; J gene: TRBJ2-1; V gene: TRBV11-1
CDR3 protein: CASSTGTGELFF; CDR3 DNA: TGCGCCAGCTCGACAGGGACCGGGGAGCTGTTTTTT; CDR3 length: 12; D gene: TRBD1; clone size: NA; J gene: TRBJ2-2; V gene: TRBV5-1
CDR3 protein: CASSPRAGATHGDEQFF; CDR3 DNA: TGTGCCAGCAGCCCGAGAGCGGGAGCAACACACGGCGATGAGCAGTTCTTC; CDR3 length: 17; D gene: TRBD2; clone size: once; J gene: TRBJ2-1; V gene: TRBV14
CDR3 protein: CASSPRASSGANVLTF; CDR3 DNA: TGTGCCAGCTCACCCAGGGCCAGCTCTGGGGCCAACGTCCTGACTTTC; CDR3 length: 16; D gene: NA; clone size: NA; J gene: TRBJ2-6; V gene: TRBV18
CDR3 protein: CASSGGTSWETQYF; CDR3 DNA: TGTGCCAGCAGCGGCGGTACCTCCTGGGAGACCCAGTACTTC; CDR3 length: 14; D gene: NA; clone size: NA; J gene: TRBJ2-5; V gene: TRBV9
CDR3 protein: CASIPSVRSTVFFGYTF; CDR3 DNA: TGTGCCAGCATCCCGTCGGTTCGTAGTACCGTGTTCTTTGGCTACACCTTC; CDR3 length: 17; D gene: NA; clone size: NA; J gene: TRBJ1-2; V gene: TRBV28
CDR3 protein: CASTAGGGVEDTQYF; CDR3 DNA: TGTGCCAGCACGGCGGGAGGTGGGGTGGAAGATACGCAGTATTTT; CDR3 length: 15; D gene: TRBD2; clone size: few; J gene: TRBJ2-3; V gene: TRBV5-4
CDR3 protein: CASSESSETLQFF; CDR3 DNA: TGTGCCAGCAGTGAATCGTCCGAGACATTGCAGTTCTTC; CDR3 length: 13; D gene: NA; clone size: NA; J gene: TRBJ2-1; V gene: TRBV6-4
CDR3 protein: CASSPGGTLSYNEQFF; CDR3 DNA: TGTGCCAGCAGCCCCGGTGGGACTCTCTCCTACAATGAGCAGTTCTTC; CDR3 length: 16; D gene: NA; clone size: NA; J gene: TRBJ2-1; V gene: TRBV27
CDR3 protein: CASSPRTSGRASPTDTQYF; CDR3 DNA: TGTGCCAGCAGCCCCAGGACTAGCGGGAGGGCCTCTCCCACAGATACGCAGTATTTT; CDR3 length: 19; D gene: TRBD2; clone size: once; J gene: TRBJ2-3; V gene: TRBV7-2
CDR3 protein: CASSMGHLVDTQYF; CDR3 DNA: TGTGCCAGTAGTATGGGACACCTCGTGGATACGCAGTATTTT; CDR3 length: 14; D gene: NA; clone size: NA; J gene: TRBJ2-3; V gene: TRBV19
CDR3 protein: CASSLGLAGGINEQFF; CDR3 DNA: TGTGCCAGCAGCCTGGGACTAGCGGGAGGAATCAATGAGCAGTTCTTC; CDR3 length: 16; D gene: TRBD2; clone size: NA; J gene: TRBJ2-1; V gene: TRBV7-2
CDR3 protein: CAGQVDMNTEAFF; CDR3 DNA: TGTGCCGGACAGGTCGATATGAACACTGAAGCTTTCTTT; CDR3 length: 13; D gene: TRBD1; clone size: NA; J gene: TRBJ1-1; V gene: TRBV7-9
CDR3 protein: CASSARDGGYEQYF; CDR3 DNA: TGTGCCAGCAGCGCCCGGGACGGGGGCTACGAGCAGTACTTC; CDR3 length: 14; D gene: NA; clone size: NA; J gene: TRBJ2-7; V gene: TRBV9
CDR3 protein: CATSRERDNSYEQYF; CDR3 DNA: TGTGCCACCAGCAGAGAACGGGACAATTCCTACGAGCAGTACTTC; CDR3 length: 15; D gene: NA; clone size: few; J gene: TRBJ2-7; V gene: TRBV15
CDR3 protein: CAIGVPGLAGEEVYNEQFF; CDR3 DNA: TGTGCCATCGGTGTTCCGGGACTAGCGGGAGAGGAAGTCTACAATGAGCAGTTCTTC; CDR3 length: 19; D gene: TRBD2; clone size: NA; J gene: TRBJ2-1; V gene: TRBV10-3
CDR3 protein: CASSPYLYQSSYNEQFF; CDR3 DNA: TGTGCCAGTAGCCCCTATTTGTACCAAAGCTCCTACAATGAGCAGTTCTTC; CDR3 length: 17; D gene: NA; clone size: NA; J gene: TRBJ2-1; V gene: TRBV19
CDR3 protein: CASSSGLAGNEQFF; CDR3 DNA: TGTGCCAGCAGTTCCGGACTAGCGGGCAATGAGCAGTTCTTC; CDR3 length: 14; D gene: TRBD2; clone size: NA; J gene: TRBJ2-1; V gene: TRBV6-5
CDR3 protein: CAWRPLQVRTSGQFF; CDR3 DNA: TGTGCCTGGAGACCACTCCAGGTCCGTACTAGCGGGCAGTTCTTC; CDR3 length: 15; D gene: TRBD2; clone size: NA; J gene: TRBJ2-1; V gene: TRBV30
CDR3 protein: CASSLSSGAGEQYF; CDR3 DNA: TGTGCCAGCAGCTTATCTAGCGGAGCGGGGGAGCAGTACTTC; CDR3 length: 14; D gene: TRBD2; clone size: NA; J gene: TRBJ2-7; V gene: TRBV7-2
CDR3 protein: CASSLFSGENEQFF; CDR3 DNA: TGTGCCAGCAGCTTATTTTCAGGGGAGAATGAGCAGTTCTTC; CDR3 length: 14; D gene: NA; clone size: NA; J gene: TRBJ2-1; V gene: TRBV7-3
CDR3 protein: CAISSAGRGSMNTEAFF; CDR3 DNA: TGTGCCATCAGTAGTGCAGGGAGGGGTTCCATGAACACTGAAGCTTTCTTT; CDR3 length: 17; D gene: NA; clone size: NA; J gene: TRBJ1-1; V gene: TRBV10-3
CDR3 protein: CASSLGGPSSYEQYF; CDR3 DNA: TGTGCCAGCAGCTTGGGCGGGCCGAGCTCCTACGAGCAGTACTTC; CDR3 length: 15; D gene: NA; clone size: few; J gene: TRBJ2-7; V gene: TRBV7-3
CDR3 protein: CASSAGYGPQHF; CDR3 DNA: TGTGCCAGCAGCGCAGGGTATGGGCCCCAGCATTTT; CDR3 length: 12; D gene: NA; clone size: NA; J gene: TRBJ1-5; V gene: TRBV6-5
CDR3 protein: CASSRSGGPQHF; CDR3 DNA: TGTGCCAGCAGTCGCAGCGGTGGGCCCCAGCATTTT; CDR3 length: 12; D gene: NA; clone size: NA; J gene: TRBJ1-5; V gene: TRBV6-5
CDR3 protein: CASSLILGGEETQYF; CDR3 DNA: TGTGCCAGCAGTTTAATACTCGGCGGGGAAGAGACCCAGTACTTC; CDR3 length: 15; D gene: NA; clone size: NA; J gene: TRBJ2-5; V gene: TRBV27
CDR3 protein: CASSQDYLNGGELFF; CDR3 DNA: TGCGCCAGCAGCCAAGATTACCTGAACGGCGGGGAGCTGTTTTTT; CDR3 length: 15; D gene: NA; clone size: NA; J gene: TRBJ2-2; V gene: TRBV4-3
CDR3 protein: CASSLARGQGPSYGYTF; CDR3 DNA: TGCGCCAGCAGCTTGGCCAGGGGACAGGGCCCGTCCTATGGCTACACCTTC; CDR3 length: 17; D gene: TRBD1; clone size: NA; J gene: TRBJ1-2; V gene: TRBV5-1
CDR3 protein: CASSLTGAGTAPGELFF; CDR3 DNA: TGTGCCAGCAGCTTAACGGGGGCCGGGACCGCCCCCGGGGAGCTGTTTTTT; CDR3 length: 17; D gene: NA; clone size: NA; J gene: TRBJ2-2; V gene: TRBV7-3
CDR3 protein: CASSYSPETGYQPQHF; CDR3 DNA: TGTGCCAGCAGTTACTCGCCCGAGACAGGCTATCAGCCCCAGCATTTT; CDR3 length: 16; D gene: NA; clone size: NA; J gene: TRBJ1-5; V gene: TRBV6-6
CDR3 protein: CASSHDRNYGYTF; CDR3 DNA: TGTGCCAGCAGCCACGACAGGAACTATGGCTACACCTTC; CDR3 length: 13; D gene: NA; clone size: NA; J gene: TRBJ1-2; V gene: TRBV27
CDR3 protein: CASKSPTTYTEAFF; CDR3 DNA: TGTGCCAGCAAGAGCCCAACCACGTACACTGAAGCTTTCTTT; CDR3 length: 14; D gene: NA; clone size: NA; J gene: TRBJ1-1; V gene: TRBV5-8
CDR3 protein: CASSLGDREYNEQFF; CDR3 DNA: TGTGCTAGCAGCTTGGGGGACAGGGAGTACAATGAGCAGTTCTTC; CDR3 length: 15; D gene: TRBD1; clone size: NA; J gene: TRBJ2-1; V gene: TRBV7-7
CDR3 protein: CASRFDGTGFYEQYF; CDR3 DNA: TGTGCCAGCAGGTTCGACGGGACAGGGTTTTACGAGCAGTACTTC; CDR3 length: 15; D gene: TRBD1; clone size: NA; J gene: TRBJ2-7; V gene: TRBV6-5
CDR3 protein: CAIRETSGRTDTQYF; CDR3 DNA: TGTGCCATCAGGGAGACTAGCGGGCGCACAGATACGCAGTATTTT; CDR3 length: 15; D gene: TRBD2; clone size: few; J gene: TRBJ2-3; V gene: TRBV10-3
CDR3 protein: CASSVGTSSEQFF; CDR3 DNA: TGTGCCAGCAGCGTAGGGACTAGCAGTGAGCAGTTCTTC; CDR3 length: 13; D gene: TRBD2; clone size: NA; J gene: TRBJ2-1; V gene: TRBV9
CDR3 protein: CASSLARDSYEQYF; CDR3 DNA: TGTGCCAGCAGCTTAGCGCGGGACTCCTACGAGCAGTACTTC; CDR3 length: 14; D gene: NA; clone size: NA; J gene: TRBJ2-7; V gene: TRBV11-2
CDR3 protein: CASSPGDYEQFF; CDR3 DNA: TGCGCCAGCAGTCCGGGGGACTACGAGCAGTTCTTC; CDR3 length: 12; D gene: TRBD2; clone size: once; J gene: TRBJ2-1; V gene: TRBV10-2
CDR3 protein: CASSLVGTEAFF; CDR3 DNA: TGCGCCAGCAGCTTAGTCGGGACTGAAGCTTTCTTT; CDR3 length: 12; D gene: NA; clone size: few; J gene: TRBJ1-1; V gene: TRBV5-1
CDR3 protein: CASSLGGRAEEQFF; CDR3 DNA: TGTGCCAGCAGCTTAGGCGGGAGGGCGGAAGAGCAGTTCTTC; CDR3 length: 14; D gene: TRBD2; clone size: NA; J gene: TRBJ2-1; V gene: TRBV7-3
CDR3 protein: CASSIQGAQTGELFF; CDR3 DNA: TGTGCCAGCAGTATACAGGGGGCGCAAACCGGGGAGCTGTTTTTT; CDR3 length: 15; D gene: TRBD1; clone size: NA; J gene: TRBJ2-2; V gene: TRBV7-9
CDR3 protein: CASSPLRGGTDTQYF; CDR3 DNA: TGTGCCAGCAGCCCCCTGCGGGGTGGGACAGATACGCAGTATTTT; CDR3 length: 15; D gene: NA; clone size: NA; J gene: TRBJ2-3; V gene: TRBV7-2
CDR3 protein: CASSPRAGSYNEQFF; CDR3 DNA: TGTGCCAGCAGTCCTCGAGCGGGATCCTACAATGAGCAGTTCTTC; CDR3 length: 15; D gene: TRBD2; clone size: NA; J gene: TRBJ2-1; V gene: TRBV25-1
CDR3 protein: CASSLWAGQGQGNTIYF; CDR3 DNA: TGTGCCAGCAGTTTATGGGCAGGACAGGGTCAAGGAAACACCATATATTTT; CDR3 length: 17; D gene: TRBD1; clone size: few; J gene: TRBJ1-3; V gene: TRBV28
CDR3 protein: CASSQTTGVDTIYF; CDR3 DNA: TGCGCCAGCAGCCAGACGACAGGGGTAGACACCATATATTTT; CDR3 length: 14; D gene: TRBD1; clone size: NA; J gene: TRBJ1-3; V gene: TRBV4-3
CDR3 protein: CASSLTRMGREGNEQFF; CDR3 DNA: TGCGCCAGCAGCCTGACCAGGATGGGGCGGGAGGGCAATGAGCAGTTCTTC; CDR3 length: 17; D gene: TRBD2; clone size: NA; J gene: TRBJ2-1; V gene: TRBV4-1
CDR3 protein: CASYPRESSYNEQFF; CDR3 DNA: TGTGCCAGCTACCCCCGGGAGTCCTCCTACAATGAGCAGTTCTTC; CDR3 length: 15; D gene: NA; clone size: NA; J gene: TRBJ2-1; V gene: TRBV5-4